This TCR beta chain is drawn from a study of T-cell memory formation after mild COVID-19. General observations from the study: Clones that got smaller from day 15 to 85 had even CD4/CD8, while clones growing later tipped toward CD4+.

Turning to this clonotype: Its antigen is unidentified.

TCRdb called the 5' RACE reads again in MiXCR, with one record for every CDR3 protein. The sample consists of 350,000 or so distinct CDR3 sequences, 10% to 15% of them appearing once. Germline loops: CDR1 MNHEY, CDR2 SMNVEV (reference sequence). Trimming cost V 4 bases and J 3 bases, with 9 bases left between them. There are 13 residues in the CDR3. This TCR derives from a man aged 18 to 35 who had mild COVID-19 (a few samples of this study predate the infection). Cell type and time point are not known. The sequenced sample was PBMCs or a T cell subset sorted from them (not recorded which). The chain is built from TRBV27 and TRBJ1-2; D remains ambiguous. Written as DNA, the CDR3 is TGTGCCAGCAGTTCCAGCGGGGACTATGGCTACACCTTC. Its protein product is CASSSSGDYGYTF.